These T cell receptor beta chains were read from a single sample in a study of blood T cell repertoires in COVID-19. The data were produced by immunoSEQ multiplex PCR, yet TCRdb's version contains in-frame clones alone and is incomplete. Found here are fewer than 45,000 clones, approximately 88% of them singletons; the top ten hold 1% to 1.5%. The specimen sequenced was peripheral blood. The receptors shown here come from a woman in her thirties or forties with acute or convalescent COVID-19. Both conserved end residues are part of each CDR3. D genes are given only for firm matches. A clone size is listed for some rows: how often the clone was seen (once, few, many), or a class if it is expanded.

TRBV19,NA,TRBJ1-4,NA,TGTGCCAGTAGTATGACACAGGGAAGTGAAAAACTGTTTTTT,CASSMTQGSEKLFF
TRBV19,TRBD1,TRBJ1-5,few,TGTGCCAGTAGCGTAGACAGGGGGAAGGGGCAGCCCCAGCATTTT,CASSVDRGKGQPQHF
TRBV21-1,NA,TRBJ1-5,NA,TGTGCCAGCAGCTGTCAGGCCCCGCGTCCCCAGCATTTT,CASSCQAPRPQHF
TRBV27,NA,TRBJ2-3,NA,TGTGCCAGCACTCTTAGAGGGTATGATAAAACATCAGATACGCAGTATTTT,CASTLRGYDKTSDTQYF
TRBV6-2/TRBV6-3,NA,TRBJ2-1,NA,TGTGCCAGCAGCCCCCTATATGGGCCCTACAATGAGCAGTTCTTC,CASSPLYGPYNEQFF
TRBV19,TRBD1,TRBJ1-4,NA,TGTGCCAGTATCCAGACAGGGTCTGGGGAAAAACTGTTTTTT,CASIQTGSGEKLFF
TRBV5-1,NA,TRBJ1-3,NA,TGCGCCAGCAGCTTGAGCGTTAAGGCCTCTGGAAACACCATATATTTT,CASSLSVKASGNTIYF
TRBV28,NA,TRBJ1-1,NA,TGTGCCAGCAGTCCCCGGGGTGAAGCTTTCTTT,CASSPRGEAFF
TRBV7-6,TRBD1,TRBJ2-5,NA,TGTGCCAGCAGCTTAGGGGACAGGTTAAGAAAGACCCAGTACTTC,CASSLGDRLRKTQYF
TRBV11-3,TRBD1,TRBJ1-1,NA,TGTGCCAGCAGCAGACAGGGGGGGGACACTGAAGCTTTCTTT,CASSRQGGDTEAFF
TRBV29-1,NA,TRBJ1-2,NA,TGCAGCGTTGAAGATCAACCCCCGAGGGGCTACACCTTC,CSVEDQPPRGYTF
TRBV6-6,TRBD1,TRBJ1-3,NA,TGTGCCAGCAGTTACTTTGGACAGGGAGGAAACACCATATATTTT,CASSYFGQGGNTIYF
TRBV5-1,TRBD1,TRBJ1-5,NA,TGCGCCAGCAGCTTGGAGGAACGACAGGGGAATAGCAATCAGCCCCAGCATTTT,CASSLEERQGNSNQPQHF
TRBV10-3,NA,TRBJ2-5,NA,TGTGCCATCAAGGGGGAGTCACAAGAGACCCAGTACTTC,CAIKGESQETQYF
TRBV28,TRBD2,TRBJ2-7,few,TGTGCCAGCAGACTAGCGGGGGGCCTCAGCTCCTACGAGCAGTACTTC,CASRLAGGLSSYEQYF
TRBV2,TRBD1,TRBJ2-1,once,TGTGCCAGCAGCGGACAGGCGAGGTACAATGAGCAGTTCTTC,CASSGQARYNEQFF
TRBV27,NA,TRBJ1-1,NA,TGTGCCAGCAGTTTAAGGGGGGGAAAAGCTTTCTTT,CASSLRGGKAFF
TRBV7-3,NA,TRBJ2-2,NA,TGTGCCAGCAGCCCGGACACCGTGAACACCGGGGAGCTGTTTTTT,CASSPDTVNTGELFF
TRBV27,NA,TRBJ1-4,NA,TGTGCCAGCAGACCCGGGGGAGGCCGGGAAAAACTGTTTTTT,CASRPGGGREKLFF
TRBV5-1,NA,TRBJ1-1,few,TGCGCCAGCAGCTTCGAGGGAGGGCTGAACACTGAAGCTTTCTTT,CASSFEGGLNTEAFF